Given below is one T cell receptor beta chain in context. The specificity of this receptor is unknown. Base qualities are not at hand, and no much larger clone is one base apart. The record originates from a study of cytomegalovirus exposure and HLA in healthy donors (dated by TCRdb to 2015 to 2018). In the study overall: According to an earlier analysis of 550 to 700 of the donors, 150 million to 200 million T cells yielded 117 million unique TCR beta sequences and approximately 300 Gb of sequence data. In a later analysis, previously published TCR beta repertoires from about 640 donors were re-analyzed and high-resolution HLA genotyping was added so that TCR occurrence patterns could be studied. An early release that covered about 600 HLA-typed donors contained 250 to 350 gigabases of sequencing data and 75 million to 100 million unique TCR sequences. Of the roughly 400 genotyped donors, approximately 80% fell in the genetic ancestry cluster associated with self-reported Caucasian donors. The study was designed to test whether signatures of past pathogen exposure could be identified by cataloging public T cell receptors. To predict cytomegalovirus infection status, the study combined high-throughput TCR immunosequencing, statistical association of individual TCRs with disease status, and machine learning. In addition to the first cohort of 666 subjects, a separate validation cohort of approximately 130 different subjects was used. An earlier analysis of about 600 of the donors used high-throughput TCR beta sequencing to judge whether each TCR beta V gene segment behaved as functional or pseudogenic. HLA typing covered class I and class II loci at four-digit resolution. The T cell repertoires of 666 subjects were profiled by immunosequencing and related to cytomegalovirus serostatus. In a later genetic analysis, genome-wide SNP genotypes for about three fifths of the 666 donors were used, and that subset was treated as a discovery cohort. All discovery cohort repertoires had been generated on a single sequencing platform. Rather than drawing on any new phenotypic data, the later analysis identified candidate immune exposures from TCR beta sequences and the way those sequences occurred across donors. The number of donors typed differed by locus, with roughly 620-630 for A, B, C, DRB1 and DQB1, more than 500 for DQA1, about 610 for DPA1, and approximately 470 for DPB1. Roughly five DR-DQ haplotypes were handled as single units for association and clustering, since linkage in the cohort was strong. Among almost 400 genotyped donors of the cohort, an average of approximately 240,000 unique TCR beta nucleotide sequences were sequenced per donor, 15% to 20% of them non-productive. Alongside the repertoire data, information on donor age, sex, ethnicity and CMV serostatus was compiled. What the authors observed across the whole study: According to a later genetic analysis, donors in an Asian-associated ancestry cluster had fewer N-insertions in productive TCRs than the approximately 670-donor mean. Most TCR sequences were observed very rarely across donors, whereas some public TCRs were present in many individuals. A further reported finding was that TCR beta sequences accurately predicted the HLA-A and HLA-B alleles for most subjects in the first cohort. According to the authors, the approach could potentially be generalized to other disease states and immunological phenotypes. Linkage disequilibrium might explain the correlated functional status among segregating V segments, but an unknown experimental factor could not be excluded. An association between a missense DCLRE1C variant and V-gene and J-gene trimming of TCR beta chains was found in a later genetic analysis and replicated in an independent cohort. The presence/absence analyses assumed that sequencing depth was roughly uniform across donors, and that assumption may not be true. Only TCR beta chains were sequenced in this cohort, and the absence of alpha or paired-chain data limited detectable features. Three of the identified cytomegalovirus-associated TCR beta chains were confirmed in vitro to be specific for cytomegalovirus antigens. Most CMV-associated TCR beta chains appeared to be HLA-restricted in a later analysis, and the HLA associations seemed to be driven largely by CMV exposure. At a false discovery rate of 0.05, a later analysis linked some 18,000 TCR beta sequences to specific HLA alleles. When HLA alleles, especially DR and DQ, strongly co-occurred, attributing TCR associations to individual alleles was difficult. Because counts were too low, around 17 rarely observed V segments, including chromosome 9 orphons, were left out of the earlier analysis of about 500 of the donors. Broadly in line with IMGT annotations, most TCR beta V segments showed up in productive rearrangements about 87% or about 30% of the time in an earlier analysis of around 600 of the donors. The only immune exposure information available for the cohort was CMV serostatus. A cluster of highly shared sequence variants was judged likely to represent a technical artifact of the sequencing pipeline. In a later analysis, the rate of TCR association differed among HLA loci, with DRB1 alleles having the most associated TCRs and HLA-C alleles having the fewest. HLA typing was unavailable for some donors at each locus, so association tests used only the typed subset. In a later analysis, HLA-associated TCR beta chains were found to be more clonally expanded and to have lower generation probabilities than equally common non-associated chains. In the study, around 150 TCR beta chains were listed as associated with cytomegalovirus. The classifier was reported to diagnose cytomegalovirus status with high specificity and sensitivity in both the original and validation cohorts. According to a later analysis, parvovirus B19, influenza, CMV and Epstein-Barr virus appeared linked to several top co-occurrence clusters.

The library relied on the immunoSEQ multiplex PCR assay. A mixture of 60 forward primers for TCR Vbeta segments and 13 reverse primers for TCR Jbeta segments was used in the multiplex PCR. The CDR3 region of rearranged TCR beta genes was amplified from genomic DNA with a multiplex PCR assay. Amplified TCR beta libraries were sequenced as 87-base-pair reads on the Illumina HiSeq System. The original pipeline was this. Across the 670 or so repertoires, a later analysis counted about 81 million unique TCR beta chains, about 10 million of which were shared by at least two donors. Raw reads were error-corrected and collapsed into unique sequences with a nearest-neighbor algorithm that merged closely related sequences to remove PCR and sequencing errors. CDR3 sequences were aligned to IMGT reference sequences to assign V, D and J gene segments. For a sequence to be retained, at least a six-nucleotide match to both a V gene segment and a J gene segment was required. A rearrangement counted as productive if the CDR3 had no stop codons and remained in frame with V and J, and every other rearrangement counted as non-productive. Following IMGT convention, CDR3 was defined as the stretch from the second conserved V-encoded cysteine to the conserved J-encoded phenylalanine. The earlier analysis of 450 to 750 of the donors excluded any sequence lacking an unambiguous match to a single V gene segment. An earlier analysis of 500 to 700 of the donors classified V segments as functional when productive rearrangements were above 56.7% and as segregating when the standard deviation between donors was above 5%. A statistical classification framework was built to diagnose cytomegalovirus status from the catalog of TCR beta chain sequences. In a later analysis, TCR nucleotide sequences were compared against IMGT/GENE-DB human TR gene sequences so that V and J genes could be assigned. Using the TCRdist pipeline, a later analysis assigned CDR3 sequences along with most-parsimonious VDJ recombination scenarios. In a later analysis, every TCR beta chain was defined by the combination of its CDR3 amino acid sequence and its V-gene family, and reads without a unique V-gene family were dropped. As a way to deal with suspected cross-contamination and a sequencing artifact, a later analysis dropped approximately 570 nucleotide sequences that were highly shared and had low generation probability. In a later analysis, a clonal expansion index for each public chain was calculated from normalized within-repertoire ranks of inferred template counts. Generation probabilities in a later analysis came from a VDJ recombination model fitted to out-of-frame rearrangements, and those results were checked against IGoR. Hypergeometric tests were used in a later analysis to score TCR-TCR, TCR-HLA and TCR-CMV co-occurrence, with a repertoire-size bias correction applied to the TCR pairs. In a later analysis, false discovery rates were estimated by permuting HLA or CMV assignments 20 times. A later analysis grouped co-occurring TCRs with DBSCAN, adding TCRdist sequence similarity when clustering within HLA-allele-positive subsets. Repertoires with fewer than 30,000 or more than 120,000 public chains were left out of co-occurrence clustering, as were several repertoires with anomalous nucleotide sharing. TCRdb took this table from immuneACCESS and kept in-frame rearrangements with V and J called. Such tables lack part of the clones; where checked against another copy, unresolved V genes explain under half of the gap, and the rest is unexplained. That table gives V, J and clone size, and the DNA gave D and trimming. Counted in this sample were around 44,000 clones; 75% to 90% of them appeared once. About 8% of the sample lies in the top ten.

The cohort comprised several hundred healthy bone marrow donors. At the time of sampling, all cohort members were nominally healthy, though unrecorded immune exposures were likely present. The donor was CMV seropositive and was included in the group of around 300 seropositive cohort members. Every donor gave a peripheral blood sample, and the peripheral blood mononuclear cells from that sample were used for TCR beta sequencing. Genomic DNA extraction from the blood cell samples was performed with the Qiagen DNeasy Blood Extraction Kit. The TCR comes from a woman between 40 and 55 years old in good health and CMV-seropositive. Sequenced input: PBMCs.

The CDR3 reads as follows: CASTRDDASTDTQYF. The DNA sequence reads TGTGCCAGCACCAGGGATGATGCTAGCACAGATACGCAGTATTTT. The chain couples TRBV2 to TRBJ2-3; a weak D assignment points to TRBD1 (5 bases agree). A distance of 14 bases separates the germline ends of V and J, which lose 7 bases and 0 bases respectively. The CDR3 contains 15 residues, cysteine and phenylalanine counted. Only CDR3 DNA remains: 45 bases, in frame from the first base. CDR1 SNHLY and CDR2 FYNNEI are derived from the germline V gene.